The clone carrying this T cell receptor beta chain was counted once. CDR1 is MNHEY and CDR2 is SVGEGT in the germline V gene. Trimming took off 5 bases at V and 4 bases at J, with 11 bases between the two ends. The CDR3 consists of 13 residues. The entry originates in a study of CD8 T cells in Susac syndrome. Sequencing of TCR beta drew on CD8+ and CD4+ T cells from blood. The multiple sclerosis control group consisted of treatment-naive patients whose relapsing-remitting disease, which was either stable or active, fulfilled revised McDonald criteria. When the RNA was reverse transcribed, random hexamers were used with an input of about 0.5 to 1 ug. With immunoSEQ multiplex PCR, TCR beta CDR3 was amplified across 54 Vbeta and 13 Jbeta. Each CDR3 protein is one row after TCRdb ran MiXCR on the immunoSEQ multiplex PCR reads. This table holds approximately 130,000 distinct CDR3 sequences, under 95% found once.

The chain is built from TRBV6-2 or TRBV6-3 and TRBJ1-1; tentatively, D is TRBD1 (5 bases). The sample consisted of CD8+ T cells from PBMCs. The source of this sequence is a human donor with multiple sclerosis. The CDR3 sequence: CASSPGWGTEAFF. The DNA for the CDR3 is TGTGCCAGCAGTCCAGGGTGGGGCACTGAAGCTTTCTTT.